A single sample is the source of the 9 T cell receptor beta chains below, sequenced in a study of Ad26.COV2.S vaccination and SARS-CoV-2 variants (dated by TCRdb to the early 2020s). Library construction relied on the immunoSEQ multiplex PCR assay. Not all clones reach the TCRdb copy of this immuneACCESS table, which keeps in-frame sequences only. Checked studies attribute under half of the gap to unresolved V genes and leave the rest unexplained. This sample comprises fewer than 500,000 clones, nearly 90% of them detected only once. The ten largest clones take up about 2.4% of the sample. The treatment or condition label for this specimen denotes: roughly 19 received Ad26.COV2.S at low or high dose, single or two shots; roughly five received placebo; per-sample allocation not given. For vaccine and placebo recipients, the sequenced repertoires came from samples collected on day 63 after the first injection.

Sequencing used peripheral blood, obtained in a trial of Ad26.COV2.S vaccine versus placebo. These receptors were collected from a person aged 18-60 years who received the Ad26.COV2.S COVID-19 vaccine or a placebo.

V usage is TRBV19 and J usage is TRBJ1-6, with D hard to call. Per the germline V gene, CDR1 is LNHDA and CDR2 is SQIVND (reference sequence). The ends were cut back, 4 bases at V and 8 bases at J, with 9 bases in the middle. CDR3 size: 13 residues. CDR3 loop: CASSTLQDSPLHF. The CDR3 region has the DNA TGTGCCAGTAGTACCCTGCAGGATTCACCCCTCCACTTT. Using reference TRBV19 and TRBJ1-6 for the parts outside the CDR3, the full variable domain is DGGITQSPKYLFRKEGQNVTLSCEQNLNHDAMYWYRQDPGQGLRLIYYSQIVNDFQKGDIAEGYSVSREKKESFPLTVTSAQKNPTAFYLCASSTLQDSPLHFGNGTRLTVT.

The chain is built from TRBV6-2 or TRBV6-3 and TRBJ2-7; D might be TRBD1 (6 bases). The CDR3 contains 13 residues. Germline CDR1 is MNHEY and CDR2 is SVGEGT. The ends were cut back, 6 bases at V and 1 base at J, with 10 bases in the middle. The CDR3 nucleotides read TGTGCCAGCAGCACAGGGATGTCCTACGAGCAGTACTTC. This sequence encodes CASSTGMSYEQYF.

This clone was seen a handful of times. V is TRBV2 and J is TRBJ1-4, with D possibly TRBD1 on 5 matching bases. Germline V gives CDR1 SNHLY, CDR2 FYNNEI. This CDR3 region has 15 residues. V shed 4 bases and J shed 4 bases, with 13 bases lying between them. In nucleotides, the CDR3 is TGTGCCAGCAGTGTAACCCGGACACTTAATGAAAAACTGTTTTTT. It is translated as CASSVTRTLNEKLFF. The full variable domain, completed using reference TRBV2 and TRBJ1-4, is EPEVTQTPSHQVTQMGQEVILRCVPISNHLYFYWYRQILGQKVEFLVSFYNNEISEKSEIFDDQFSVERPDGSNFTLKIRSTKLEDSAMYFCASSVTRTLNEKLFFGSGTQLSVL.

The chain combines TRBV20-1 with TRBJ2-1; 13 positions match TRBD2. V shed 3 bases and J 4 bases; nucleotides not matched to a gene: 6. The CDR3 extends over 16 amino acids. Per germline, CDR1 DFQATT and CDR2 SNEGSKA (reference sequence). CDR3 DNA: TGCAGTGCTAGTTTTACTAGCGGGGGGGCGTACAATGAGCAGTTCTTC. Amino acid sequence: CSASFTSGGAYNEQFF.

The V gene is TRBV5-5, the J gene TRBJ1-1, with D perhaps matching TRBD1 (6 bases). CDR3 size: 15 residues. Between the trimmed V and J ends, which lost 0 bases and 4 bases, there was a span of 13 bases. Germline assignment: CDR1 SGHKS and CDR2 YYEKEE (reference sequence). CDR3 amino acids: CASSLDGGYSTEAFF. Written as DNA, the CDR3 is TGTGCCAGCAGCTTGGATGGGGGCTACAGCACTGAAGCTTTCTTT.

V usage is TRBV5-1 and J usage is TRBJ1-1; D unclear. The germline V gene has CDR1 SGHRS and CDR2 YFSETQ. The CDR3 length is 13 residues. The germline V and J ends were trimmed by 0 bases and 6 bases, with 9 bases remaining between them. The CDR3 is CASSLVGFSEAFF. The CDR3 nucleotides read TGCGCCAGCAGCTTGGTCGGGTTTTCTGAAGCTTTCTTT.

The gene calls are TRBV29-1 and TRBJ1-2; TRBD1 is a possible D gene (5 bases). The CDR3 spans 13 residues. Germline V gives CDR1 SQVTM, CDR2 ANQGSEA. Trimming left V 4 bases short and J 7 bases short, with 16 bases between. CDR3 DNA sequence: TGCAGCGTTGCCCCCAGACAGACGCGTGGCTACACCTTC. This codes for CSVAPRQTRGYTF.

V is TRBV7-6 and J is TRBJ2-7, with a tentative D call TRBD2 (6 bases). There are 13 residues in the CDR3. Deletions cut 4 bases from V and 9 bases from J, with 16 bases between. Germline V gene lookup returns CDR1 SGHVS and CDR2 FNYEAQ. The chain's CDR3 is CASSSLANGGQYF. The CDR3, as DNA: TGTGCCAGCAGCTCCCTAGCGAATGGAGGGCAGTACTTC.

The rearrangement links TRBV21-1 to TRBJ2-1; the D call of TRBD1 is as the table states it, not checked on the DNA. TRBV21-1 is a pseudogene locus. The CDR3 spans 17 residues. CDR3 sequence reads: CASSSSEGQGSPNEQFF. The CDR3 DNA is TGTGCCAGCAGCTCCTCGGAGGGACAGGGTAGTCCGAATGAGCAGTTCTTC.